Described below is a single T cell receptor (beta chain) sequence and its context. The antigen is not known. This sample is drawn from a study of CD4+ T cells in melanoma. The study's findings and limits: Neoantigen-specific CD4+ T cells in melanoma reportedly had diverse differentiation states. CD8+ T cell, macrophage and B cell function reportedly correlated with neoantigen-specific CD4+ T cells.

Using immunoSEQ multiplex PCR, the repertoire was profiled, and TCRdb retains in-frame clones only, with some absent. Of about 140,000 clones in the sample, 80% to 95% are singletons; the top ten hold less than 2%. This CDR3 contains 16 residues. Trimming stripped 7 bases from V and 2 bases from J, with 15 bases between. Germline V lookup: CDR1 MRHNA, CDR2 SNTAGT. This sequence was found in a human donor with melanoma. The chain uses TRBV6-4 and TRBJ2-6; the D gene is possibly TRBD1 (6 bases). CDR3 sequence: CASTVRGTPGANVLTF. CDR3 nucleotide sequence: TGTGCCAGCACGGTCAGGGGCACTCCTGGGGCCAACGTCCTGACTTTC.